This entry features one T cell receptor beta chain sequence. Its specificity is not known. This CDR3 spans 13 amino acids. In germline, CDR1 is DFQATT, CDR2 SNEGSKA (reference sequence). These data come from a study of monozygotic twins with inflammatory bowel disease. cDNA was produced in eight separate reactions per sample. TCRdb reprocessed the 5' RACE reads and keeps a single row for each CDR3 protein, giving no DNA. This sample's table reports 200,000 to 250,000 distinct CDR3 sequences. Study-wide findings and caveats: No repertoire similarity difference was seen between concordant and discordant twins; power was possibly limited.

The V and J genes are TRBV20-1 and TRBJ2-1; TCRdb calls TRBD1, which cannot be checked without DNA. This TCR was recovered from a human donor with ulcerative colitis or Crohn's disease, or a healthy co-twin of an affected twin (not recorded which). What was sequenced was blood. This CDR3 reads CSARGLTGAEQFF.